This paragraph covers one TCR beta chain sequence. A much larger clone is a single base away; this may be a read error. This record belongs to a study of tumor-infiltrating lymphocytes in primary liver carcinoma. Researchers generated TCR beta cDNA from approximately 0.55 ug of total RNA, relying on a constant-region primer. Slightly modified ARM-PCR, run as three nested multiplex PCR rounds, produced the TCR beta libraries. Researchers ran the first two PCR rounds for ten to eleven cycles each with TRBV1-TRBV30 forward primers and a C-beta reverse primer. TCRdb re-derived calls from the multiplex PCR reads in MiXCR, one entry per CDR3 protein. Of approximately 210,000 distinct CDR3 sequences in the sample, less than 65% were seen once. Germline V gene lookup returns CDR1 MNHEY and CDR2 SVGAGI. This CDR3 comprises 14 residues. V trimming: 11 bases; J trimming: 8 bases; junction bases outside the gene matches: 11.

Extraction also yielded germline DNA, while blood RNA was obtained from unsorted whole blood. This TCR derives from a woman in her sixties or seventies with primary liver carcinoma and hepatitis B virus infection. The V gene is TRBV6-5, the J gene TRBJ2-3, with 12 bases that match TRBD2. The material sequenced was peripheral blood. The DNA for the CDR3 is TGTGCCCCGGGGGCTAGCGGGGGGGCGGGTACGCAGTATTTT. Translation gives CAPGASGGAGTQYF.